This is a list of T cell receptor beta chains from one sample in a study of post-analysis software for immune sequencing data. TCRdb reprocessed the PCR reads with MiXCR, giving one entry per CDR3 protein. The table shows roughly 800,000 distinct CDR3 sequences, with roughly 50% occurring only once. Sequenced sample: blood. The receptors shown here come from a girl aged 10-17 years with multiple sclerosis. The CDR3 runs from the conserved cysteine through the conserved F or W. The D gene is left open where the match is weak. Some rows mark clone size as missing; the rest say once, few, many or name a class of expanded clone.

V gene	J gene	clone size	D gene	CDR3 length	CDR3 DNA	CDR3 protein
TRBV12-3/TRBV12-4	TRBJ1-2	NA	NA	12	TGTGCCAGCAGTTGGGGGGGCTGGGGCTACACCTTC	CASSWGGWGYTF
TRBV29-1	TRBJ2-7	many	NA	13	TGCAGCGTTGAAGATGGAGGGTCCTACGAGCAGTACTTC	CSVEDGGSYEQYF
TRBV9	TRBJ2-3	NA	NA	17	TGTGCCAGCAGCGTAGAGGGGACACCCCACTCCACAGATACGCAGTATTTT	CASSVEGTPHSTDTQYF
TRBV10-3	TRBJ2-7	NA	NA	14	TGTGCCATCAGGGGGTTGGGGGGCATGTACGAGCAGTACTTC	CAIRGLGGMYEQYF
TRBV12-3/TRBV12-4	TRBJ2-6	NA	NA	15	TGTGCCAGCAGCCGGACACGGCCTGGGGCCAACGTCCGGACTTTC	CASSRTRPGANVRTF
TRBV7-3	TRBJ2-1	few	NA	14	TGTGCCAGCAGCTTAACCCCAACTTACAATGAGCAGTTCTTC	CASSLTPTYNEQFF
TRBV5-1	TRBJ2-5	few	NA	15	TGCGCCAGCAGCATGACAGGTGGGAGTACTGAGACCCAGTACTTC	CASSMTGGSTETQYF
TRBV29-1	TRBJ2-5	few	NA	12	TGCAGCGCCGGGACCCCAGGAGAGACCCAGTACTTC	CSAGTPGETQYF
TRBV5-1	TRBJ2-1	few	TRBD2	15	TGCGCCAGCAGTAGGACTAGCGGGAGGGCCGATGAGCAGTTCTTC	CASSRTSGRADEQFF
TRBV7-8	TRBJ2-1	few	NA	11	TGTGCCAGCAGCTACAGGGATGAGCAGTTCTTC	CASSYRDEQFF
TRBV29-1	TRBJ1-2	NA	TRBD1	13	TGCAGCGTTGAGCTTCGGGGGGACAGGGTACCCACCTTC	CSVELRGDRVPTF
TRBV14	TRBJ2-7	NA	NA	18	TGTGCCAGCAGCCAAGTAAAGGGCGAAGGGCAATTCCCCTACGAGCAGTACTTC	CASSQVKGEGQFPYEQYF
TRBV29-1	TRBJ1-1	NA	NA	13	TGCAGCGTTGAGAGACTGATCGGGGCTGAAGCTTTCTTT	CSVERLIGAEAFF
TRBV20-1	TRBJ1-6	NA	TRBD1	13	TGCAGCGCGCCGGGACAGCCTAATTCACCCCTCCACTTT	CSAPGQPNSPLHF
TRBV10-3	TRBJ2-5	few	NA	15	TGTGCCATCAGTGAGTTCCAGACAGATCAAGAGACCCAGTACTTC	CAISEFQTDQETQYF
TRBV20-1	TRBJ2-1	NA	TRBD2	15	TGCAGTGCTCTCCCGGGACTAGCGGGAGGCAATGAGCAGTTCTTC	CSALPGLAGGNEQFF
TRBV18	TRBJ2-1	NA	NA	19	TGCGCCAGCTCACCACGCTCTGATACCACTTTAAGCTCCTACAATGAGCAGTTCTTC	CASSPRSDTTLSSYNEQFF
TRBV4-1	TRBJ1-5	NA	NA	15	TGCGCCAGCAGCCAGGTCCAGGGTAGCCATCAGCCCCAGCATTTT	CASSQVQGSHQPQHF
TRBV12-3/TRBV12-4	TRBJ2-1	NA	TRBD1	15	TGTGCCAGCAGTCGACGCCGGGACAGCAACAATGAGCAGTTCTTC	CASSRRRDSNNEQFF
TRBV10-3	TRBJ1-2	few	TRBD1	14	TGTGCCATCAGTGACAGGGGGCAAGAGTATGGCTACACCTTC	CAISDRGQEYGYTF
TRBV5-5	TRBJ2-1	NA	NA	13	TGTGCCAGCAGCCGCGGACCCCTGGATGAGCAGTTCTTC	CASSRGPLDEQFF
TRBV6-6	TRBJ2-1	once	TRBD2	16	TGTGCCAGCAGTTACTCCCCGACTAGCGGAGAGGGTGAGCAGTTCTTC	CASSYSPTSGEGEQFF
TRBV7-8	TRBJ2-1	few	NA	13	TGTGCCAGCAGCTCCGCGGGCTACAATGAGCAGTTCTTC	CASSSAGYNEQFF